Presented here are 17 T cell receptor beta chains from one specimen sequenced in a study of tumor-infiltrating lymphocytes in primary liver carcinoma. Investigators took RNA and DNA out together from approximately 22-30 mg of unsorted bulk tissue. TCR beta cDNA was made from roughly 450 ng total RNA with a constant-region primer. Construction of TCR beta libraries relied on three successive nested multiplex PCR rounds employing slightly modified ARM-PCR. PCR rounds one and two used TRBV1-TRBV30 forward primers with a C-beta reverse primer for about 11 cycles each. In TCRdb, the multiplex PCR reads were re-called with MiXCR into one record per CDR3 protein. This sample has more than 95,000 distinct CDR3 sequences; roughly four fifths occur once, and the top ten carry approximately 18%. Sample: liver tumor tissue from sampling region 3. The sample's subset: tumor region T3, left-lateral pole. These receptors came from a middle-aged man with primary liver carcinoma and hepatitis B virus infection.

Remarks on this clonotype: It may be a read error: a sequence one base away is much more abundant. This chain uses TRBV28 with TRBJ2-5, with D unclear. Germline-derived CDR1 and CDR2 are MDHEN and SYDVKM. The CDR3 runs 15 residues. V shed 5 bases and J shed 5 bases, with 18 bases lying between them. Here the CDR3 reads CASSVRGTQSETQYF. The CDR3 region has the DNA TGTGCCAGCAGTGTTCGAGGAACCCAGTCGGAGACCCAGTACTTC.

This clonotype was recorded once. This CDR3 is missing its conserved last phenylalanine or tryptophan, likely due to a read error. The chain recombines TRBV29-1 with TRBJ1-1; the D gene is possibly TRBD1 (5 bases). Germline assignment: CDR1 SQVTM and CDR2 ANQGSEA. CDR3 length: 12 residues. For the CDR3, the DNA is TGCAACGTCTCTCAGGGCAGGGCTGATGCTTTCTCT. Encoded protein: CNVSQGRADAFS.

On this clonotype itself: The CDR3 does not end in the conserved phenylalanine or tryptophan, so this is likely a read error. The chain carries TRBV5-1 and TRBJ1-1, with 7 bases that match TRBD1. The trim removed 4 bases at V and 1 base at J, leaving 7 bases unmatched. There are 15 residues in the CDR3. CDR1 and CDR2 from the germline V gene are SGHRS and YFSETQ. The CDR3 here is CASSKGGQQNTEAFS. Here the CDR3 DNA reads TGCGCCAGCAGCAAGGGGGGACAGCAGAACACTGAAGCTTTCTCT.

About this clonotype itself: The junction departs from germline at one end; a sequencing error may be responsible. J is TRBJ1-1 and V is TRBV6-5; D not resolved. Germline CDR1 reads MNHEY; CDR2 reads SVGAGI. CDR3 length: 14 residues. In DNA, the CDR3 is TGTGCCAGCATTTCCCCCGGATGGAACACTGAAGCCTTCTTT. This gives the protein CASISPGWNTEAFF.

As to this clonotype: The conserved final phenylalanine or tryptophan is absent from the CDR3, which likely points to a read error. The chain joins TRBV10-3 to TRBJ1-5; unclear D gene. CDR1 is ENHRY, CDR2 SYGVKD, per germline. The length of the CDR3 is 13 residues. The CDR3 sequence: CAISEGPDQPQHS. The CDR3 DNA reads TGTGCCATCAGTGAAGGACCCGATCAGCCTCAGCATTCT.

This clonotype appeared a single time. The junction does not match germline at one end; this may be a read error. CDR3 region: CASSFWDTRELFF. In nucleotides, the CDR3 is TGTGCCAGTAGTTTTTGGGACACCAGGGAGCTGTTTTTT. The chain joins TRBV11-1 to TRBJ2-2; D might be TRBD1 (6 bases). Germline CDR1 SGHAT, CDR2 FQDESV (reference sequence). The CDR3 contains 13 residues.

Note on this clonotype: Compared with germline, one end of the junction differs, possibly owing to a read error. The V and J genes are TRBV6-5 and TRBJ1-4, with D hard to call. CDR1 and CDR2 (germline): MNHEY, SVGAGI. The CDR3 consists of 14 residues. The DNA for the CDR3 is TGCGCCAGCAGTAGGGCAGCTTCTATTGAAAAACTGTTTTTT. Translated: CASSRAASIEKLFF.

This chain uses TRBV4-1 with TRBJ2-1, with a weak D call TRBD1 (6 bases). This CDR3 contains 17 residues. V was cut by 6 bases and J by 16 bases, with 34 bases left in between. Germline V lookup: CDR1 MGHRA, CDR2 YSYEKL. The CDR3, as DNA: TGCGCCAGCAGGAAGGAGGAATCAGGACAGCTTAATAGCGTGCAATTCTTC. Its protein is CASRKEESGQLNSVQFF.

About this clonotype: Germline is not matched at one junction end, which may reflect a read error. The V call is TRBV14, the J call TRBJ2-1; the D gene is possibly TRBD2 (5 bases). CDR1 is SGHDN, CDR2 FVKESK, per germline. The CDR3 is 16 amino acids. The CDR3 loop is CVSSAVTGWVNNEQFF. In DNA form, the CDR3 reads TGTGTCAGCAGTGCCGTAACGGGATGGGTAAATAATGAGCAGTTCTTC.

As concerns this clonotype: A read error may account for a junction end that differs from germline. This chain joins TRBV29-1 and TRBJ2-7; D could derive from TRBD1 or TRBD2 (5 bases each). The germline gives CDR1 SQVTM, CDR2 ANQGSEA. CDR3 length: 16 residues. The CDR3: CSTITSGTGTPYEQYF. In DNA form, the CDR3 reads TGTAGCACCATAACATCTGGGACCGGCACTCCCTACGAGCAGTACTTC.

Comments on this clonotype: One end of the junction is discordant with germline, which a read error may explain. This chain links TRBV6-1 with TRBJ2-1; TRBD2 matches at 8 bases. This CDR3 has 12 residues. Germline assignment: CDR1 MNHNS and CDR2 SASEGT. The DNA for the CDR3 is TGTTCCAGCGGTAAAGCGGGGGATGAGCAGTTCTTC. Encoded protein: CSSGKAGDEQFF.

A word on this clonotype: The junction shows a germline mismatch at one end, possibly a read error. This rearrangement joins TRBV4-3 to TRBJ2-2; 10 bases map to TRBD1. Germline values: CDR1 LGHNA, CDR2 YSLEER. The CDR3 is 18 residues long. The CDR3 is CASSRYHWTGGYTGELFF. Here the CDR3 DNA reads TGCGCCAGCAGCCGATATCATTGGACAGGGGGGTACACCGGGGAGTTGTTTTTT.

As for this clonotype: It is likely a read error, because the conserved phenylalanine at the end of the CDR3 is missing. The chain employs TRBV4-3 and TRBJ2-5, with D tentatively TRBD2 (7 bases). The CDR3 consists of 18 residues. Germline V gene data show CDR1 as LGHNA and CDR2 as YSLEER. Here the CDR3 reads CANSQDLIGGGSQETQYS. The CDR3 nucleotides read TGCGCCAACAGCCAAGACCTGATTGGCGGGGGCTCGCAAGAGACCCAGTACTCC.

This clonotype was observed a single time. The conserved phenylalanine or tryptophan is not found at the CDR3 terminus, so this likely reflects a read error. Because the CDR3's place on the DNA is in doubt, the DNA is left out and the CDR3 is given as listed by TCRdb. CDR3 sequence: CARSPTLLAGAETHYI. This chain uses TRBV11-2 with TRBJ2-5; TRBD2 was called by the table and not checked on the DNA. The CDR3 sequence runs 16 residues, both termini included. CDR1 and CDR2 (germline): SGHAT, FQNNGV.

CDR3: CASNWARREIKYF. CDR3 coding DNA: TGTGCCAGCAACTGGGCCCGAAGAGAGATCAAGTACTTC. This rearrangement joins TRBV6-2 or TRBV6-3 to TRBJ2-5; D is unresolved. With 7 bases removed from V and 12 bases from J, the gap between germline ends came to 21 bases. Germline values: CDR1 MNHEY, CDR2 SVGEGT. The CDR3 is 13 residues long.

As for this clonotype: The junction shows a germline mismatch at one end, possibly a read error. The V gene is TRBV6-2 or TRBV6-3, the J gene TRBJ2-7, with 8 bases fitting TRBD2. Germline loops: CDR1 MNHEY, CDR2 SVGEGT. This CDR3 is built from 15 residues. As DNA, the CDR3 is TGTCCAAGCAGGTCCTACGGGACTAGGGCATACGAGCAATACTTC. This encodes CPSRSYGTRAYEQYF.

The V call is TRBV29-1, the J call TRBJ1-1; no definite D call. From germline, CDR1 is SQVTM and CDR2 ANQGSEA. The CDR3 consists of 15 residues. V lost 8 bases and J 3 bases, leaving 22 bases between the germline ends. Here the CDR3 reads CSIAPGWGMDTEAFF. The DNA of the CDR3 is TGCAGCATTGCCCCAGGATGGGGAATGGACACTGAAGCTTTCTTT.